The clone carrying this T cell receptor beta chain has just a few counts. Its antigen is as yet unknown. The sample belongs to a study of T cells in Graves' hyperthyroidism and ophthalmopathy. CDR1 and CDR2 (germline): SGHRS, YFSETQ. This CDR3 has 14 amino acids. The junction had 5 bases not matched to a gene; V was cut back by 5 bases and J by 3 bases. Findings and limits, study-wide: The blood repertoire included most of the expanded thyroid clonotypes above 0.001.

Amplified TCR beta CDR3 regions came from RNA transcripts. Using the HTBI primer set, a first-round RT-PCR was run on the TCR CDR3. In TCRdb, the multiplex PCR reads were re-called with MiXCR into one record per CDR3 protein. This table has over 400,000 distinct CDR3 sequences, 20% to 25% appearing once. The sample comprised blood. J is TRBJ2-1 and V is TRBV5-1; the match to TRBD2 covers 7 bases. The sequence was obtained from a woman in her seventies with Graves' ophthalmopathy. The CDR3 is CASRKAGDYNEQFF. The CDR3 DNA reads TGCGCCAGCAGGAAGGCGGGGGACTACAATGAGCAGTTCTTC. The whole variable domain, remainder taken from reference TRBV5-1 and TRBJ2-1, is KAGVTQTPRYLIKTRGQQVTLSCSPISGHRSVSWYQQTPGQGLQFLFEYFSETQRNKGNFPGRFSGRQFSNSRSEMNVSTLELGDSALYLCASRKAGDYNEQFFGPGTRLTVL.